This is a list of T cell receptor beta chains from one sample in a study of CD8 T cells in Susac syndrome. TCRdb analysed the immunoSEQ multiplex PCR reads with MiXCR anew, one entry per CDR3 protein. The top ten hold 0.15% to 0.2% of the sample, which has 160,000 or so distinct CDR3 sequences, 90% to 95% seen once. Sequencing was carried out using CD4+ T cells from PBMCs. The source of these receptors is a human donor with Susac syndrome. The CDR3 runs from the conserved cysteine through the conserved F or W. The D gene is left open where the match is weak. Some rows have no size entry. The others give once, few or many, or a class for an expanded clone.

clone_size d_call j_call v_call cdr3_aa cdr3_nt
NA NA TRBJ2-1 TRBV20-1 CSGFHGNEQFF TGCAGTGGCTTTCATGGGAATGAGCAGTTCTTC
NA NA TRBJ1-1 TRBV5-1 CASSDPDTEAFF TGCGCCAGCAGCGATCCAGACACTGAAGCTTTCTTT
NA NA TRBJ2-3 TRBV12-3/TRBV12-4 CASSFGAGTFTDTQYF TGTGCCAGCAGTTTTGGGGCCGGGACCTTCACAGATACGCAGTATTTT
NA NA TRBJ1-1 TRBV6-6 CASTEQGEAFF TGTGCCAGCACCGAACAGGGTGAAGCTTTCTTT
NA NA TRBJ2-3 TRBV12-3/TRBV12-4 CASSLEDSTGDTQYF TGTGCCAGCAGTTTAGAGGACTCGACAGGAGATACGCAGTATTTT
NA NA TRBJ1-6 TRBV3-1 CASSQGSSPGTPLHF TGTGCCAGCAGCCAAGGATCCAGCCCCGGGACACCCCTCCACTTT
once NA TRBJ2-1 TRBV20-1 CSARVSAGAGDEQFF TGCAGTGCTCGAGTTTCCGCGGGGGCTGGGGATGAGCAGTTCTTC
NA NA TRBJ2-7 TRBV2 CASSAQGSYEQYF TGTGCCAGCAGTGCCCAGGGCTCCTACGAGCAGTACTTC
NA NA TRBJ2-1 TRBV5-1 CASSLLGDYNEQFF TGCGCCAGCAGCTTACTAGGCGATTACAATGAGCAGTTCTTC
NA TRBD1 TRBJ1-5 TRBV12-3/TRBV12-4 CASSPQGGHQPQHF TGTGCCAGCAGCCCCCAGGGGGGCCATCAGCCCCAGCATTTT
NA NA TRBJ2-5 TRBV29-1 CSASPTHRGGTQYF TGCAGCGCCTCCCCCACCCACCGAGGGGGGACCCAGTACTTC
NA NA TRBJ2-1 TRBV29-1 CSVEPSRLGGEQFF TGCAGCGTTGAGCCCTCTAGACTAGGAGGAGAGCAGTTCTTC
NA NA TRBJ1-1 TRBV9 CASSALGDTNTEAFF TGTGCCAGCAGCGCTCTCGGGGACACGAACACTGAAGCTTTCTTT
NA NA TRBJ1-1 TRBV5-1 CASSPRELLAEAFF TGCGCCAGCAGCCCTCGAGAACTGCTAGCTGAAGCTTTCTTT
few NA TRBJ2-4 TRBV7-8 CASSPRQENIQYF TGTGCCAGCAGCCCCCGACAGGAAAACATTCAGTACTTC
NA NA TRBJ2-5 TRBV27 CASSPGLGYWETQYF TGTGCCAGCAGTCCGGGGCTTGGTTATTGGGAGACCCAGTACTTC
NA NA TRBJ2-7 TRBV13 CASRGGGSYEQYF TGTGCCAGCAGGGGAGGGGGCTCGTACGAGCAGTACTTC
NA NA TRBJ1-1 TRBV9 CASSVGGSSTNTEAFF TGTGCCAGCAGCGTAGGCGGCAGCTCTACGAACACTGAAGCTTTCTTT
once NA TRBJ2-2 TRBV4-3 CASSQEMGVISGELFF TGCGCCAGCAGCCAAGAAATGGGAGTCATCTCCGGGGAGCTGTTTTTT
NA NA TRBJ1-1 TRBV2 CASSPSGRTNTEAFF TGTGCCAGCAGTCCGTCCGGACGGACGAACACTGAAGCTTTCTTT
NA TRBD1 TRBJ1-5 TRBV20-1 CSARDGDRGSAQPQHF TGCAGTGCTAGAGATGGGGACAGGGGATCAGCGCAGCCCCAGCATTTT
NA TRBD2 TRBJ2-3 TRBV9 CASSVTPGLATDTQYF TGTGCCAGCAGCGTGACTCCGGGACTAGCAACAGATACGCAGTATTTT
NA TRBD2 TRBJ2-3 TRBV7-2 CASSVRSRGGTDTQYF TGTGCCAGCAGCGTCAGGTCACGGGGGGGCACAGATACGCAGTATTTT
once NA TRBJ2-7 TRBV25-1 CASSDLGSLTYEQYF TGTGCCAGCAGTGATCTAGGGAGCCTAACCTACGAGCAGTACTTC
NA TRBD2 TRBJ2-5 TRBV7-9 CASSRGEGETQYF TGTGCCAGCAGCCGCGGGGAGGGCGAGACCCAGTACTTC
NA NA TRBJ1-1 TRBV29-1 CSVRTALNTEAFF TGCAGCGTGAGGACAGCCTTGAACACTGAAGCTTTCTTT
NA NA TRBJ2-6 TRBV4-1 CASSRSDGLTGSGANVLTF TGCGCCAGCAGCCGATCTGATGGACTGACCGGATCTGGGGCCAACGTCCTGACTTTC
NA TRBD1 TRBJ1-5 TRBV27 CASSPFAGQGYQPQHF TGTGCCAGCAGTCCATTTGCGGGACAGGGCTATCAGCCCCAGCATTTT
NA NA TRBJ1-6 TRBV4-1 CASSQRQESPLHF TGCGCCAGCAGCCAACGGCAGGAATCACCCCTCCACTTT
NA NA TRBJ2-1 TRBV29-1 CSSRNRNEQFF TGCAGCTCGCGAAATCGGAATGAGCAGTTCTTC
NA NA TRBJ1-2 TRBV9 CASSARGADNYGYTF TGTGCCAGCAGCGCGCGGGGGGCGGATAACTATGGCTACACCTTC
NA NA TRBJ2-3 TRBV4-2 CASSQEASATDTQYF TGTGCCAGCAGCCAAGAGGCTAGCGCCACAGATACGCAGTATTTT
NA TRBD1 TRBJ2-7 TRBV20-1 CSAGTGQGEFYEQYF TGCAGTGCTGGCACGGGACAGGGGGAATTCTACGAGCAGTACTTC
NA NA TRBJ1-1 TRBV14 CASSQASDRSFF TGTGCCAGCAGCCAAGCTTCCGACAGGTCTTTCTTT
NA NA TRBJ2-7 TRBV18 CASSPDSYEQYF TGTGCCAGCTCTCCAGACAGCTACGAGCAGTACTTC
NA TRBD1 TRBJ2-3 TRBV4-2 CASSHRQGPDTQYF TGTGCCAGCAGCCATAGACAGGGACCGGATACGCAGTATTTT
NA TRBD1 TRBJ2-7 TRBV29-1 CSVGPHAGTGGEQYF TGCAGCGTTGGTCCCCATGCCGGGACAGGGGGCGAGCAGTACTTC
NA NA TRBJ1-2 TRBV20-1 CSAEDRWGYGYTF TGCAGTGCTGAAGACAGGTGGGGCTATGGCTACACCTTC
NA TRBD2 TRBJ2-1 TRBV24-1 CATSAGTSGRNEQFF TGTGCCACCAGTGCCGGGACTAGCGGACGCAATGAGCAGTTCTTC
NA NA TRBJ1-3 TRBV29-1 CSVTLSGNTIYF TGCAGCGTGACTTTATCTGGAAACACCATATATTTT